Listed here is a single T cell receptor beta chain. Antigen specificity is unknown. These data originate in a study of cytomegalovirus exposure and HLA in healthy donors. The length of the CDR3 is 15 residues. V was cut by 4 bases and J by 2 bases, with 13 bases left in between. Germline lookup yields CDR1 SGHTA and CDR2 FQGNSA. 13 Jbeta primers and 60 Vbeta primers were used for the PCR. Generated by immunoSEQ multiplex PCR, the TCRdb table keeps only in-frame clones and is missing some. This sample has about 98,000 clones, with around two thirds found just once. The study's findings and limits: With high specificity and sensitivity, the classifier reportedly diagnosed cytomegalovirus status.

The sample was PBMCs. This chain uses TRBV7-2 with TRBJ2-3, with D maybe TRBD2 (7 bases). This receptor was obtained from a male donor in good health and CMV-seronegative. The CDR3 protein is CASSSQGGDTDTQYF. The CDR3 region has the DNA TGTGCCAGCAGCTCACAAGGGGGGGACACAGATACGCAGTATTTT.